The clone carrying this T cell receptor beta chain was counted many times. Its antigen remains unidentified. TCRbeta library preparation incorporated unique molecular identifiers. MiXCR, applied by TCRdb to the PCR reads, yields one record per CDR3 protein. The data contain more than 200,000 distinct CDR3 sequences, more than 20% of them seen just once; the ten biggest clones take up roughly 2.6%. This sample stems from a study of T-cell reconstitution after alpha-beta-depleted transplantation in children. General study points: In patients about two months after transplant, alpha-beta T cells reportedly arose from several hundred expanded graft clones. Hyperexpanded clones declined; after one year, newly produced T cells mostly supplied diversity.

The CDR3 runs 14 residues. Germline-derived CDR1 and CDR2 are ENHRY and SYGVKD. Losses at the gene ends were 4 bases for V and 3 bases for J; bases not matched to a gene: 0. V is TRBV10-3 and J is TRBJ2-2; 9 bases are a match to TRBD1. This specimen consisted of PBMCs, obtained before TCRalphabeta/CD19-depleted stem cell transplant. The source of this sequence is a girl aged 2 to 10 with Fanconi anemia, due to receive a stem cell transplant. The CDR3 DNA reads as TGTGCCATCAGTGGGGACAGGGACACCGGGGAGCTGTTTTTT. Translated: CAISGDRDTGELFF.